This is a list of T cell receptor beta chains from one sample in a study of CD8+ T cells in alopecia areata. Assay: immunoSEQ multiplex PCR; the TCRdb copy retains only in-frame clones and omits some. The sample includes some 200,000 clones, around three fifths of them seen just once. Sequencing input: CD8+ T cells sorted from blood. These receptors were obtained from a human donor in good health. Both conserved end residues are part of each CDR3. The D gene is left open where the match is weak. Clone sizes are given selectively: once, few, many, or a class where the clone is expanded.

CDR3 protein: CASSPTDRGEQFF
CDR3 DNA: TGCGCCAGCAGCCCCACCGACAGGGGTGAGCAGTTCTTC
clone size: NA
J gene: TRBJ2-1
V gene: TRBV4-1
D gene: TRBD1
CDR3 length: 13

CDR3 protein: CASSEVPSEQYF
CDR3 DNA: TGTGCCAGCAGTGAAGTGCCGTCCGAGCAGTACTTC
clone size: NA
J gene: TRBJ2-7
V gene: TRBV6-1
D gene: NA
CDR3 length: 12

CDR3 protein: CAWSQGGGELFF
CDR3 DNA: TGTGCCTGGAGCCAGGGTGGCGGGGAGCTGTTTTTT
clone size: NA
J gene: TRBJ2-2
V gene: TRBV30
D gene: NA
CDR3 length: 12

CDR3 protein: CASNGKNKTGELFF
CDR3 DNA: TGCGCCAGCAATGGCAAAAACAAAACCGGGGAGCTGTTTTTT
clone size: few
J gene: TRBJ2-2
V gene: TRBV23-1
D gene: NA
CDR3 length: 14

CDR3 protein: CASSPHGGKPQHF
CDR3 DNA: TGCGCCAGCAGCCCACACGGGGGTAAGCCCCAGCATTTT
clone size: NA
J gene: TRBJ1-5
V gene: TRBV4-1
D gene: NA
CDR3 length: 13

CDR3 protein: CASSDLGSNQPQHF
CDR3 DNA: TGTGCCAGCAGTGATTTAGGGTCAAATCAGCCCCAGCATTTT
clone size: NA
J gene: TRBJ1-5
V gene: TRBV2
D gene: NA
CDR3 length: 14

CDR3 protein: CASSLTPTYEQYF
CDR3 DNA: TGTGCCAGCAGCCTAACCCCCACATACGAGCAGTACTTC
clone size: NA
J gene: TRBJ2-7
V gene: TRBV27
D gene: NA
CDR3 length: 13

CDR3 protein: CASRPRPDGPWEQYF
CDR3 DNA: TGTGCCAGCAGACCGAGGCCGGACGGGCCATGGGAGCAGTACTTC
clone size: NA
J gene: TRBJ2-7
V gene: TRBV6-1
D gene: NA
CDR3 length: 15

CDR3 protein: CASSLRASPQETQYF
CDR3 DNA: TGTGCCAGCAGCTTACGGGCTAGCCCCCAAGAGACCCAGTACTTC
clone size: NA
J gene: TRBJ2-5
V gene: TRBV13
D gene: NA
CDR3 length: 15

CDR3 protein: CASSANHGEGYTF
CDR3 DNA: TGTGCCAGCAGCGCAAATCATGGGGAGGGCTACACCTTC
clone size: NA
J gene: TRBJ1-2
V gene: TRBV9
D gene: NA
CDR3 length: 13

CDR3 protein: CASSPRGETQYF
CDR3 DNA: TGTGCCAGCAGCCCGCGGGGGGAGACCCAGTACTTC
clone size: NA
J gene: TRBJ2-5
V gene: TRBV13
D gene: TRBD2
CDR3 length: 12

CDR3 protein: CASSLTGMRDTQYF
CDR3 DNA: TGTGCCAGCAGTCTGACAGGGATGCGAGATACGCAGTATTTT
clone size: NA
J gene: TRBJ2-3
V gene: TRBV27
D gene: TRBD1
CDR3 length: 14

CDR3 protein: CASSGEQDLMDGYTF
CDR3 DNA: TGTGCCAGCAGCGGGGAACAGGATTTAATGGATGGCTACACCTTC
clone size: NA
J gene: TRBJ1-2
V gene: TRBV4-2
D gene: NA
CDR3 length: 15

CDR3 protein: CASSPSSAETQYF
CDR3 DNA: TGTGCCAGCAGCCCGAGCAGCGCGGAGACCCAGTACTTC
clone size: NA
J gene: TRBJ2-5
V gene: TRBV7-9
D gene: NA
CDR3 length: 13

CDR3 protein: CASSLTRGGRETQYF
CDR3 DNA: TGTGCCAGCAGCTTAACAAGGGGTGGCCGGGAGACCCAGTACTTC
clone size: NA
J gene: TRBJ2-5
V gene: TRBV7-3
D gene: NA
CDR3 length: 15

CDR3 protein: CASSLGSGSYEQYF
CDR3 DNA: TGCGCCAGCAGCTTGGGGTCAGGGAGCTACGAGCAGTACTTC
clone size: NA
J gene: TRBJ2-7
V gene: TRBV5-1
D gene: NA
CDR3 length: 14

CDR3 protein: CASSLGQFGEKLFF
CDR3 DNA: TGTGCCAGCAGCCTGGGACAGTTCGGGGAAAAACTGTTTTTT
clone size: NA
J gene: TRBJ1-4
V gene: TRBV7-6
D gene: TRBD1
CDR3 length: 14

CDR3 protein: CATSGRLAGTTYEQYF
CDR3 DNA: TGTGCCACCAGCGGGAGACTAGCGGGGACAACCTACGAGCAGTACTTC
clone size: NA
J gene: TRBJ2-7
V gene: TRBV15
D gene: TRBD2
CDR3 length: 16

CDR3 protein: CASSPKDREFEQYF
CDR3 DNA: TGTGCCAGCAGTCCTAAGGACAGGGAGTTCGAGCAGTACTTC
clone size: NA
J gene: TRBJ2-7
V gene: TRBV25-1
D gene: TRBD1
CDR3 length: 14

CDR3 protein: CASSPPDRGEQYF
CDR3 DNA: TGCGCCAGCAGCCCCCCAGACAGGGGCGAGCAGTACTTC
clone size: NA
J gene: TRBJ2-7
V gene: TRBV4-1
D gene: TRBD1
CDR3 length: 13

CDR3 protein: CASSDGHLTREKLFF
CDR3 DNA: TGTGCCAGCAGCGATGGACACTTAACGCGTGAAAAACTGTTTTTT
clone size: NA
J gene: TRBJ1-4
V gene: TRBV5-6
D gene: NA
CDR3 length: 15

CDR3 protein: CASRADPTIEAFF
CDR3 DNA: TGTGCCAGCAGAGCTGACCCGACCATCGAAGCTTTCTTT
clone size: once
J gene: TRBJ1-1
V gene: TRBV27
D gene: NA
CDR3 length: 13

CDR3 protein: CASSLYGETGPYEQYF
CDR3 DNA: TGTGCCAGCAGTTTATATGGGGAGACAGGTCCCTACGAGCAGTACTTC
clone size: few
J gene: TRBJ2-7
V gene: TRBV27
D gene: NA
CDR3 length: 16

CDR3 protein: CASSPSPGAETQYF
CDR3 DNA: TGTGCCAGCAGCCCTTCCCCGGGGGCCGAGACCCAGTACTTC
clone size: NA
J gene: TRBJ2-5
V gene: TRBV11-2
D gene: NA
CDR3 length: 14

CDR3 protein: CSVEFGTNTGELFF
CDR3 DNA: TGCAGCGTTGAATTTGGAACTAACACCGGGGAGCTGTTTTTT
clone size: NA
J gene: TRBJ2-2
V gene: TRBV29-1
D gene: NA
CDR3 length: 14

CDR3 protein: CASSLEGNYGYTF
CDR3 DNA: TGTGCCAGCAGTTTAGAAGGGAACTATGGCTACACCTTC
clone size: NA
J gene: TRBJ1-2
V gene: TRBV27
D gene: NA
CDR3 length: 13

CDR3 protein: CASTGTDTQYF
CDR3 DNA: TGTGCCAGCACCGGAACAGATACGCAGTATTTT
clone size: NA
J gene: TRBJ2-3
V gene: TRBV7-8
D gene: NA
CDR3 length: 11

CDR3 protein: CASSFRGSGTEAFF
CDR3 DNA: TGTGCTAGCAGCTTCAGGGGTTCGGGCACTGAAGCTTTCTTT
clone size: NA
J gene: TRBJ1-1
V gene: TRBV5-4
D gene: NA
CDR3 length: 14

CDR3 protein: CASSVGGQGSEKLFF
CDR3 DNA: TGTGCCAGCAGCGTAGGGGGACAGGGAAGTGAAAAACTGTTTTTT
clone size: NA
J gene: TRBJ1-4
V gene: TRBV9
D gene: TRBD1
CDR3 length: 15

CDR3 protein: CASTALTGEQFF
CDR3 DNA: TGTGCCAGCACCGCTTTGACGGGTGAGCAGTTCTTC
clone size: NA
J gene: TRBJ2-1
V gene: TRBV11-2
D gene: NA
CDR3 length: 12

CDR3 protein: CASTPWGPSSGGYGYTF
CDR3 DNA: TGTGCCAGCACACCTTGGGGACCGAGCTCGGGGGGCTATGGCTACACCTTC
clone size: few
J gene: TRBJ1-2
V gene: TRBV9
D gene: NA
CDR3 length: 17

CDR3 protein: CASSQEMRGIHEQYF
CDR3 DNA: TGCGCCAGCAGCCAAGAGATGAGGGGGATTCACGAGCAGTACTTC
clone size: NA
J gene: TRBJ2-7
V gene: TRBV4-1
D gene: NA
CDR3 length: 15

CDR3 protein: CASSPQPGREGYNEQFF
CDR3 DNA: TGTGCCAGCAGCCCACAACCGGGAAGGGAAGGGTACAATGAGCAGTTCTTC
clone size: NA
J gene: TRBJ2-1
V gene: TRBV9
D gene: NA
CDR3 length: 17

CDR3 protein: CSVSTGTGYTEAFF
CDR3 DNA: TGCAGCGTATCGACCGGGACAGGATACACTGAAGCTTTCTTT
clone size: NA
J gene: TRBJ1-1
V gene: TRBV29-1
D gene: TRBD1
CDR3 length: 14

CDR3 protein: CSVEEQWDGYTF
CDR3 DNA: TGCAGCGTTGAAGAGCAGTGGGATGGCTACACCTTC
clone size: NA
J gene: TRBJ1-2
V gene: TRBV29-1
D gene: NA
CDR3 length: 12

CDR3 protein: CASRKQGNSYEQYF
CDR3 DNA: TGTGCCAGCAGGAAACAGGGAAACTCCTACGAGCAGTACTTC
clone size: NA
J gene: TRBJ2-7
V gene: TRBV6-1
D gene: NA
CDR3 length: 14

CDR3 protein: CASSESLAGGLEGYTF
CDR3 DNA: TGTGCCAGCAGTGAATCATTGGCAGGGGGCTTGGAGGGCTACACCTTC
clone size: few
J gene: TRBJ1-2
V gene: TRBV2
D gene: TRBD1
CDR3 length: 16

CDR3 protein: CASSQPETLTGELFF
CDR3 DNA: TGCGCCAGCAGCCAACCCGAGACCTTGACCGGGGAGCTGTTTTTT
clone size: once
J gene: TRBJ2-2
V gene: TRBV4-1
D gene: NA
CDR3 length: 15

CDR3 protein: CASSGQGAAEAFF
CDR3 DNA: TGTGCCAGCAGTGGACAGGGGGCTGCTGAAGCTTTCTTT
clone size: NA
J gene: TRBJ1-1
V gene: TRBV27
D gene: TRBD1
CDR3 length: 13

CDR3 protein: CASSLGGMGYGYTF
CDR3 DNA: TGTGCCAGCAGTTTAGGGGGGATGGGCTATGGCTACACCTTC
clone size: NA
J gene: TRBJ1-2
V gene: TRBV27
D gene: NA
CDR3 length: 14

CDR3 protein: CASSFSGEVTGELFF
CDR3 DNA: TGCGCCAGCAGCTTTTCAGGGGAGGTAACCGGGGAGCTGTTTTTT
clone size: NA
J gene: TRBJ2-2
V gene: TRBV5-1
D gene: NA
CDR3 length: 15

CDR3 protein: CSVDGAAGSYEQYF
CDR3 DNA: TGCAGCGTTGACGGGGCAGCGGGCAGCTACGAGCAGTACTTC
clone size: NA
J gene: TRBJ2-7
V gene: TRBV29-1
D gene: NA
CDR3 length: 14

CDR3 protein: CASSPTKEDQETQYF
CDR3 DNA: TGTGCCAGCAGTCCTACAAAGGAAGACCAAGAGACCCAGTACTTC
clone size: NA
J gene: TRBJ2-5
V gene: TRBV7-9
D gene: NA
CDR3 length: 15

CDR3 protein: CASSDTTGEASEQYF
CDR3 DNA: TGTGCCAGCAGTGACACGACAGGGGAGGCGTCCGAGCAGTACTTC
clone size: few
J gene: TRBJ2-7
V gene: TRBV6-4
D gene: TRBD1
CDR3 length: 15

CDR3 protein: CSVQGNIEYEQYF
CDR3 DNA: TGCAGCGTTCAGGGAAATATTGAATACGAGCAGTACTTC
clone size: NA
J gene: TRBJ2-7
V gene: TRBV29-1
D gene: NA
CDR3 length: 13

CDR3 protein: CASGLTRTGTEAFF
CDR3 DNA: TGTGCTAGTGGTTTGACCCGGACAGGCACTGAAGCTTTCTTT
clone size: NA
J gene: TRBJ1-1
V gene: TRBV12-5
D gene: TRBD1
CDR3 length: 14

CDR3 protein: CSVDEGNTGELFF
CDR3 DNA: TGCAGCGTTGATGAGGGGAACACCGGGGAGCTGTTTTTT
clone size: few
J gene: TRBJ2-2
V gene: TRBV29-1
D gene: NA
CDR3 length: 13

CDR3 protein: CSVEIQDYEQYF
CDR3 DNA: TGCAGCGTTGAGATACAGGACTACGAGCAGTACTTC
clone size: few
J gene: TRBJ2-7
V gene: TRBV29-1
D gene: NA
CDR3 length: 12

CDR3 protein: CSVEVSSTEAFF
CDR3 DNA: TGCAGCGTTGAAGTTTCGAGCACTGAAGCTTTCTTT
clone size: NA
J gene: TRBJ1-1
V gene: TRBV29-1
D gene: NA
CDR3 length: 12

CDR3 protein: CASSLGLAPEAFF
CDR3 DNA: TGCGCCAGCAGCTTGGGGCTTGCCCCTGAAGCTTTCTTT
clone size: NA
J gene: TRBJ1-1
V gene: TRBV5-1
D gene: NA
CDR3 length: 13

CDR3 protein: CASSPRDRDSPLHF
CDR3 DNA: TGCGCCAGCAGCCCTAGGGACAGAGATTCACCCCTCCACTTT
clone size: NA
J gene: TRBJ1-6
V gene: TRBV4-1
D gene: TRBD1
CDR3 length: 14

CDR3 protein: CASSPSDRGATEAFF
CDR3 DNA: TGTGCCAGCAGCCCCTCGGACAGGGGGGCCACTGAAGCTTTCTTT
clone size: NA
J gene: TRBJ1-1
V gene: TRBV27
D gene: TRBD1
CDR3 length: 15

CDR3 protein: CASSLDRGYAEQYF
CDR3 DNA: TGTGCCAGCAGCTTAGACAGGGGGTACGCCGAGCAGTACTTC
clone size: once
J gene: TRBJ2-7
V gene: TRBV7-9
D gene: TRBD1
CDR3 length: 14

CDR3 protein: CASSLGGVQPQHF
CDR3 DNA: TGTGCCAGCAGCTTGGGAGGGGTTCAGCCCCAGCATTTT
clone size: NA
J gene: TRBJ1-5
V gene: TRBV7-9
D gene: NA
CDR3 length: 13

CDR3 protein: CASSINSGSTDTQYF
CDR3 DNA: TGTGCCAGCAGCATCAACTCGGGGAGCACAGATACGCAGTATTTT
clone size: NA
J gene: TRBJ2-3
V gene: TRBV7-2
D gene: NA
CDR3 length: 15

CDR3 protein: CASSLTGGEQYF
CDR3 DNA: TGTGCCAGCAGCTTGACAGGGGGCGAGCAGTACTTC
clone size: NA
J gene: TRBJ2-7
V gene: TRBV25-1
D gene: TRBD1
CDR3 length: 12

CDR3 protein: CASSQASGTSDEQYF
CDR3 DNA: TGTGCCAGCAGCCAAGCCTCCGGGACTAGCGACGAGCAGTACTTC
clone size: NA
J gene: TRBJ2-7
V gene: TRBV14
D gene: TRBD2
CDR3 length: 15

CDR3 protein: CASSSGGRETQYF
CDR3 DNA: TGTGCCAGCAGCTCCGGCGGGAGGGAGACCCAGTACTTC
clone size: NA
J gene: TRBJ2-5
V gene: TRBV9
D gene: TRBD2
CDR3 length: 13

CDR3 protein: CATWQGDSNQPQHF
CDR3 DNA: TGTGCCACTTGGCAGGGTGATAGCAATCAGCCCCAGCATTTT
clone size: NA
J gene: TRBJ1-5
V gene: TRBV10-3
D gene: NA
CDR3 length: 14

CDR3 protein: CASSQDKSSTGELFF
CDR3 DNA: TGCGCCAGCAGCCAAGATAAGTCAAGCACCGGGGAGCTGTTTTTT
clone size: NA
J gene: TRBJ2-2
V gene: TRBV4-1
D gene: NA
CDR3 length: 15